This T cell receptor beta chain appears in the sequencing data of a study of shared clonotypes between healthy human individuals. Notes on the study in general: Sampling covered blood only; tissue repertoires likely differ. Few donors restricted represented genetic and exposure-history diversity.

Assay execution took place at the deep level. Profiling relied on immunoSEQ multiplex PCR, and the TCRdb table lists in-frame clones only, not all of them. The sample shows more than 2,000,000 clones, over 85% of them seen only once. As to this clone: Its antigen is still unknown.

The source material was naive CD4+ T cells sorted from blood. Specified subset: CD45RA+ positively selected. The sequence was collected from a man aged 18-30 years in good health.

The DNA of the CDR3 is TGTGCCAGCAGTGAAGCAATGACAGGGGTGGGCTATGGCTACACCTTC. This encodes CASSEAMTGVGYGYTF. This sequence joins TRBV6-1 and TRBJ1-2; 8 bases are a match to TRBD1. Germline trimming cut 0 bases from V and 4 bases from J; bases unmatched to any gene: 7. Looked up from germline, CDR1 is MNHNS and CDR2 is SASEGT. The length of the CDR3 is 16 residues.